The clone carrying this TCR beta chain was picked up many times. The CDR3 is made up of 15 amino acids. Germline V gene data show CDR1 as SGDLS and CDR2 as YYNGEE. The V and J ends lost 0 bases and 2 bases respectively, with 9 bases between them. Whoever was chosen for sequencing had shown CD8+CD57+ cell expansion by flow cytometry. There was no therapy given to any patient before the blood sampling took place. This entry comes from a study of CD8+CD57+ T cells in acquired aplastic anemia. Profiles of TCR beta VDJ and CDR3 were generated from a genomic DNA template. TCRdb ran MiXCR on the reads and lists one entry per CDR3 protein. Of some 140,000 distinct CDR3 sequences detected, around half appear once; the ten largest clones hold around 12%.

The V and J genes are TRBV9 and TRBJ1-3; no clear D. The source material was sorted CD4+, CD8+, or CD8+CD57+ T cells (not recorded which) from PBMCs. The receptor comes from a human donor with aplastic anemia. The DNA for the CDR3 is TGTGCCAGCAGCGTAGGAGGCATCGCTGGAAACACCATATATTTT. As protein: CASSVGGIAGNTIYF.